This TCR beta chain was recovered during a study of blood T cells in healthy people across ages. Study-wide context: Per two T cells, about one barcoded beta molecule was captured through template switching.

Primers used in a second PCR of roughly 6 to 11 cycles were a sample-barcoded 5' primer and a J-beta primer mix. Unique molecular identifiers of 12 random nucleotides labeled each cDNA. Via MiXCR, TCRdb re-called the 5' RACE reads, giving one row per CDR3 protein. The data show about 780,000 distinct CDR3 sequences, with 35% to 50% seen just once and less than 20% held by the top ten. The V end lost 6 bases, the J end lost 0 bases, and 10 bases lay between the germline ends. This CDR3 has 14 residues. Germline CDR1 and CDR2: LNHNV and YYDKDF (reference sequence). With each sample, at least 5 micrograms of total RNA were extracted.

Specimen: blood. The TCR originated in an elderly man in good health. J is TRBJ2-3 and V is TRBV15; maybe TRBD1 (6 bases). Written as DNA, the CDR3 is TGTGCCACCAGTACAGGGAAAAGCACAGATACGCAGTATTTT. Translation gives CATSTGKSTDTQYF.